The T cell receptor (beta chain) described here comes from a study of control samples from healthy donors and cancer patients. This CDR3 comprises 14 residues. Per the germline V gene, CDR1 is SNHLY and CDR2 is FYNNEI. Trimming removed 7 bases at V and 2 bases at J, with 14 bases between. The protocol was immunoSEQ multiplex PCR, while the TCRdb copy is restricted to in-frame clones and leaves out a portion. The data hold roughly 130,000 clones, with 91% observed a single time. This sequence was found in a man younger than 30 in good health. J is TRBJ1-1 and V is TRBV2; a weak D match, TRBD1 (5 bases). The specimen sequenced was blood. CDR3 amino acids: CASTVGTANTEAFF. In DNA form, the CDR3 reads TGTGCCAGCACAGTCGGGACGGCCAACACTGAAGCTTTCTTT.